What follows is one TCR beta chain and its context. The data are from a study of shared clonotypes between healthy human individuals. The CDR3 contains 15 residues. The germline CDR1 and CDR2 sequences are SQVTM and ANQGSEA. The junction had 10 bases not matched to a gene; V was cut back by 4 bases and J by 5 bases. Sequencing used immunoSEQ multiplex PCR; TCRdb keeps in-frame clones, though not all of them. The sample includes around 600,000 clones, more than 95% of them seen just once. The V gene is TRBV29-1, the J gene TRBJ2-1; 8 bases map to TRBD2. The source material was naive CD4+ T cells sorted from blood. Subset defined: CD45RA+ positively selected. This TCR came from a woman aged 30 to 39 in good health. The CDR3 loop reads CSVGPTGGPDNEQFF. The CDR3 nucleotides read TGCAGCGTTGGACCCACGGGAGGGCCGGACAATGAGCAGTTCTTC.